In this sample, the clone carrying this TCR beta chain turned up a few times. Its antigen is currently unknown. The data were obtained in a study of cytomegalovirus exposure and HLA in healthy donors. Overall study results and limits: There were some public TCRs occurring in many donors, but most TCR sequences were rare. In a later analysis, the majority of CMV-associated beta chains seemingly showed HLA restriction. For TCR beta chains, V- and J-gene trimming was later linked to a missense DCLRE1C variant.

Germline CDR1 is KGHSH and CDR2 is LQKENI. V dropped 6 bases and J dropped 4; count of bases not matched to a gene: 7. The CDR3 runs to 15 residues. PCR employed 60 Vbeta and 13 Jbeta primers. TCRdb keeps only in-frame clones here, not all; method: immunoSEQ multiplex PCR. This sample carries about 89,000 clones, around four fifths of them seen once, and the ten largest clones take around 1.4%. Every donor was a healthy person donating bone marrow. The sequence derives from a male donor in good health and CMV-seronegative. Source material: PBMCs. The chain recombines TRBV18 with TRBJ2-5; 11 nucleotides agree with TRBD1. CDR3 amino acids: CASSPGTGGRETQYF. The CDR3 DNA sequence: TGTGCCAGCTCCCCAGGGACAGGGGGAAGAGAGACCCAGTACTTC.